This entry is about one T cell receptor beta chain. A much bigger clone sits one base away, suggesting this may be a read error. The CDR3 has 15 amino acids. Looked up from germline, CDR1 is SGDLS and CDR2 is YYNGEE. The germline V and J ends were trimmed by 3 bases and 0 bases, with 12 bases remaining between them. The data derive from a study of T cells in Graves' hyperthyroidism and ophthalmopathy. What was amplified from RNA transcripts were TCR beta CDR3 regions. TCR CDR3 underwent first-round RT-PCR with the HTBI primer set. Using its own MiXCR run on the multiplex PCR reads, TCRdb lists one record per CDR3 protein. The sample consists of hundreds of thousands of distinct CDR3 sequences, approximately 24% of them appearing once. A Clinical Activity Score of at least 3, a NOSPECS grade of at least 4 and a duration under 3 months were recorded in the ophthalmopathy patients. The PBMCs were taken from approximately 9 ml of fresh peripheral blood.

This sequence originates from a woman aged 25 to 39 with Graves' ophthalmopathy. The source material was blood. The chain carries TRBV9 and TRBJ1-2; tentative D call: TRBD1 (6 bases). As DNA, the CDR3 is TGTGCCAGCAGCGCAACAGGGTTAGCTAACTATGGCTACACCTTC. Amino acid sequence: CASSATGLANYGYTF.